These 12 T cell receptor beta chains share one sample of origin, sequenced in a study of patients and donors after allogeneic stem cell transplantation. TCRdb recomputed calls from the RT-PCR reads with MiXCR, one row per CDR3 protein. The data contain 90,000 to 120,000 distinct CDR3 sequences, roughly 35% of them singletons. Sequenced input: blood, either unsorted or a sorted T cell fraction (not recorded which). These receptors all come from a human donor who was either an allogeneic HSCT recipient or a stem cell or donor lymphocyte infusion donor (not recorded which). It is not recorded whose cells these are; they may come from a transplant donor.

The chain employs TRBV5-6 and TRBJ2-3; 11 nucleotides line up with TRBD2. V lost 4 bases, J lost 4 bases, and 11 bases stayed unmatched. CDR3 length equals 17 residues. The germline gives CDR1 SGHDT, CDR2 YYEEEE. CDR3 protein: CASSGGRLAGGPDTQYF. The DNA of the CDR3 is TGTGCCAGCAGCGGAGGGAGGCTAGCGGGAGGCCCAGATACGCAGTATTTT.

This chain uses TRBV10-3 with TRBJ2-7; 9 bases are shared with TRBD2. The length of the CDR3 is 14 residues. Trimming removed 2 bases from V and 5 bases from J; junction bases left unmatched: 4. Germline CDR1 is ENHRY and CDR2 is SYGVKD. CDR3 bases: TGTGCCATCAGTGAGGTAGGACTAGCGCACGAGCAGTACTTC. It codes for CAISEVGLAHEQYF.

J is TRBJ1-1 and V is TRBV6-2 or TRBV6-3; D is unclear. Germline CDR1 and CDR2: MNHEY and SVGEGT. V was cut by 0 bases and J by 1 base, with 9 bases left in between. The CDR3 has 15 amino acids. For the CDR3, the DNA is TGTGCCAGCAGTTACTCGTGGGGAAAGAACACTGAAGCTTTCTTT. It yields the protein CASSYSWGKNTEAFF.

The J gene is TRBJ1-2, the V gene TRBV20-1; no clear D. V was clipped by 5 bases and J by 2 bases, with 15 bases between them. CDR3 size: 14 residues. CDR1 DFQATT and CDR2 SNEGSKA come from the germline V gene (reference sequence). CDR3 DNA sequence: TGCAGTGCTCACCGGTCCCGGGGAAACTATGGCTACACCTTC. This codes for CSAHRSRGNYGYTF.

This clonotype turned up a few times. The V gene is TRBV21-1, the J gene TRBJ2-7; the table gives TRBD1 as D, unverified against the DNA. TRBV21-1 constitutes a pseudogene. The CDR3 has 15 amino acids. The CDR3 sequence is CASSNRRDISYEQYF. CDR3 coding DNA: TGTGCCAGCAGCAACCGCCGGGACATCTCCTACGAGCAGTACTTC.

The chain couples TRBV7-9 to TRBJ2-3, with unresolved D. The CDR3 totals 14 residues. Germline V gene sequence: CDR1 SEHNR, CDR2 FQNEAQ (reference sequence). The germline V and J ends were trimmed by 2 bases and 2 bases, with 8 bases remaining between them. CDR3 region: CASSLRRATDTQYF. The CDR3 DNA follows: TGTGCCAGCAGCTTAAGAAGGGCCACAGATACGCAGTATTTT.

J is TRBJ1-1 and V is TRBV29-1; D uncertain. V gave up 6 bases and J gave up 1 base, with 12 bases separating them. This CDR3 contains 13 residues. Germline CDR1 is SQVTM and CDR2 is ANQGSEA. CDR3 DNA sequence: TGCAGCGTACCAGGACCTAAGAACACTGAAGCTTTCTTT. Its protein product is CSVPGPKNTEAFF.

The table lists this clonotype with a few counts. The V gene is TRBV29-1, the J gene TRBJ2-7; 13 positions match TRBD2. From germline, CDR1 is SQVTM and CDR2 ANQGSEA. There are 14 residues in the CDR3. J was trimmed by 6 bases and V by 7 bases; bases with no gene match: 9. The DNA for the CDR3 is TGCAGCGCCTTACTAGCGGGAGGGCCGGGCGAGCAGTACTTC. It encodes CSALLAGGPGEQYF.

V usage is TRBV24-1 and J usage is TRBJ2-6; D remains unclear. The CDR3 consists of 16 residues. V was shortened by 2 bases and J by 4 bases, with 11 bases between the two germline ends. Per germline, CDR1 KGHDR and CDR2 SFDVKD. CDR3 in DNA: TGTGCCACCAGTGATTCAGGAGCCCCAGGGGCCAACGTCCTGACTTTC. Translated, it gives CATSDSGAPGANVLTF.

V is TRBV12-3 or TRBV12-4 and J is TRBJ1-2; D possibly corresponds to TRBD1 (5 bases). Trimming pared 4 bases from V and 1 base from J, leaving 10 bases between. CDR3 length: 14 amino acids. CDR3 sequence reads: CASSSRDGNYGYTF. For the CDR3, the DNA is TGTGCCAGCAGTTCCCGGGACGGTAACTATGGCTACACCTTC.

This clonotype was observed a few times. The chain uses TRBV4-3 and TRBJ1-4; 7 bases map to TRBD1. The germline CDR1 and CDR2 sequences are LGHNA and YSLEER. With 2 bases clipped from V and 8 bases from J, the junction kept 5 bases outside the gene matches. The CDR3 runs 14 residues. The DNA of the CDR3 is TGCGCCAGCAGCCAACGACAGGGTAGAGAAAAACTGTTTTTT. It yields the protein CASSQRQGREKLFF.

This rearrangement joins TRBV27 to TRBJ1-6, with no clear D. The CDR3 covers 14 residues. Germline lookup yields CDR1 MNHEY and CDR2 SMNVEV (reference sequence). Trimming pared 5 bases from V and 2 bases from J, leaving 7 bases between. The CDR3 loop is CASSPAPYNSPLHF. CDR3 DNA sequence: TGTGCCAGCAGTCCCGCCCCCTATAATTCACCCCTCCACTTT.